This section outlines one T cell receptor (beta chain) sequence together with its context. The CDR3 covers 16 residues. The germline gives CDR1 SGHAT, CDR2 FQNNGV. With 7 bases clipped from V and 3 bases from J, the junction kept 14 bases outside the gene matches. The data originate from a study of siplizumab effects on memory and regulatory T cells. The method was immunoSEQ multiplex PCR; TCRdb's version includes in-frame clones alone and lacks a portion of them. The sample has roughly 100,000 clones, about 90% seen once; the top ten hold 0.85% to 1.2%. The specimen was CD4+ T cells sorted from blood. The source of this sequence is a human donor in good health. The chain employs TRBV11-2 and TRBJ2-7, with TRBD1 matching over 8 bases. CDR3 DNA: TGTGCCAGCATCTCCCGCCTCGGACAGGGCTTCTACGAGCAGTACTTC. Translated: CASISRLGQGFYEQYF.